These T cell receptor beta chains were read from a single sample in a study of blood T cell repertoires in COVID-19. Using immunoSEQ multiplex PCR, the repertoire was profiled, and TCRdb retains in-frame clones only, with some absent. The table includes 200,000 to 250,000 clones, roughly 84% detected once. Material for sequencing was peripheral blood. The receptors here all came from a woman in her 30s who had recovered from COVID-19. Both conserved end residues are part of each CDR3. A D gene is named only where the DNA matches it firmly. For some rows the clone size is stated as once, few or many, or as a class when expanded; others skip it.

DNA	CDR3	size	V	D	length	J
TGTGCTAGTGGTCGGACAGGGGGCGACGGAAACACCATATATTTT	CASGRTGGDGNTIYF	NA	TRBV12-5	TRBD1	15	TRBJ1-3
TGTGCCAGCAGCTTAGACATGAACACTGAAGCTTTCTTT	CASSLDMNTEAFF	many	TRBV7-9	NA	13	TRBJ1-1
TGTGCCAGCAGCGGAGGGGACAGGGGCAATCAGCCCCAGCATTTT	CASSGGDRGNQPQHF	NA	TRBV27	TRBD1	15	TRBJ1-5
TGTGCCAGCAGCCAAATCTGGGGGGGGGCACAAGAGACCCAGTACTTC	CASSQIWGGAQETQYF	NA	TRBV3-1/TRBV3-2	NA	16	TRBJ2-5
TGTGCCAGCAGTGACAGGGGCTCCTATAATTCACCCCTCCACTTT	CASSDRGSYNSPLHF	NA	TRBV6-1	NA	15	TRBJ1-6
TGTGCCAGCAGTGCCCGGGACAGGCCTAACTATGGCTACACCTTC	CASSARDRPNYGYTF	few	TRBV2	TRBD1	15	TRBJ1-2
TGTGCCAGCTGTTACTCGTGGGGGGGGGAGGAGACCCAGTACTTC	CASCYSWGGEETQYF	NA	TRBV6-5	TRBD2	15	TRBJ2-5
TGTGCCAGCAGCGCTCCTCAGGGGGCGGGTGATGGCTACACCTTC	CASSAPQGAGDGYTF	NA	TRBV5-6	TRBD1	15	TRBJ1-2
TGTGCCAGCAGTGGCGGGACAGGAGGCAATCAGCCCCAGCATTTT	CASSGGTGGNQPQHF	NA	TRBV25-1	TRBD1	15	TRBJ1-5
TGTGCCAGCAGTACACGAAGAGGAGCAGCCTATAATTCACCCCTCCACTTT	CASSTRRGAAYNSPLHF	NA	TRBV2	NA	17	TRBJ1-6
TGTGCCAGTAGCCAAGACAGGGGTCTCGGCTACACCTTC	CASSQDRGLGYTF	NA	TRBV19	TRBD1	13	TRBJ1-2
TGTGCCAGCAGCCTCCCTCCGGGACTAGCGGGAACAGATACGCAGTATTTT	CASSLPPGLAGTDTQYF	NA	TRBV7-6	TRBD2	17	TRBJ2-3
TGTGCCACCTCAAACGGGGGGAAGCCCCTCCACTTT	CATSNGGKPLHF	once	TRBV6-5	NA	12	TRBJ1-6
TGCGCCAGCAGCCAATTCATCAATCAGCCCCAGCATTTT	CASSQFINQPQHF	NA	TRBV4-1	NA	13	TRBJ1-5
TGTGCCAGCAGCTTGGAGGGTGAAAAACTGTTTTTT	CASSLEGEKLFF	NA	TRBV7-2	NA	12	TRBJ1-4
TGTGCCTGGAGTTTGGGTCGGGGAGATCCCGTAGATACGCAGTATTTT	CAWSLGRGDPVDTQYF	once	TRBV30	NA	16	TRBJ2-3
TGTGCCAGCAGCCCCGCTAGGAGTCAAGAGACCCAGTACTTC	CASSPARSQETQYF	NA	TRBV7-9	NA	14	TRBJ2-5